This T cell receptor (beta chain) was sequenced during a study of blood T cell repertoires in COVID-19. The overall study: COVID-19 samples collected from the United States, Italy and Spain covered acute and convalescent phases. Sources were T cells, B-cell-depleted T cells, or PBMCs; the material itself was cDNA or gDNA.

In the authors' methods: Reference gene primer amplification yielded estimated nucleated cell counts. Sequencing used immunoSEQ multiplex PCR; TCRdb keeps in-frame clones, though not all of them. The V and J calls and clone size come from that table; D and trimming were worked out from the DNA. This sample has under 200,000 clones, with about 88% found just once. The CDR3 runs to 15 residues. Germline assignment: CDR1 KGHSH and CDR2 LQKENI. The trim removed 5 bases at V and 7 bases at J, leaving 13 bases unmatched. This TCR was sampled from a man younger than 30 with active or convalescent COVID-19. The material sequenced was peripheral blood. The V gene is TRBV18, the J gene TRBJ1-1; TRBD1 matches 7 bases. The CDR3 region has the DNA TGTGCCAGCTCAAGCCGACAGGGAGAACATAGTGAAGCTTTCTTT. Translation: CASSSRQGEHSEAFF. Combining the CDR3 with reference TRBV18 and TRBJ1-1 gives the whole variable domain NAGVMQNPRHLVRRRGQEARLRCSPMKGHSHVYWYRQLPEEGLKFMVYLQKENIIDESGMPKERFSAEFPKEGPSILRIQQVVRGDSAAYFCASSSRQGEHSEAFFGQGTRLTVV.